A single T cell receptor (beta chain) is shown here with its context. CDR1 and CDR2 from the germline V gene are LNHNV and YYDKDF (reference sequence). The junction had 4 bases not matched to a gene; V was cut back by 3 bases and J by 0 bases. The CDR3 sequence is 16 residues long. The data belong to a study of CD8+ T cells in alopecia areata. RNA was extracted and reverse transcribed into cDNA as the sequencing template. This table comes from immunoSEQ multiplex PCR, and its TCRdb copy is limited to in-frame clones, with some not included. The sample yields fewer than 200,000 clones, about 60% seen once. Treatment: oral pan-JAK inhibitor, 5-10 mg twice daily. As part of sample collection, lesional scalp punch biopsies and peripheral blood were taken from alopecia areata patients. Researchers picked out CD4+ and CD8+ T cells from PBMCs by sorting.

The input for sequencing was CD8+ T cells sorted from blood, taken at week 24, from a patient treated with tofacitinib. V gene TRBV15 combines with J gene TRBJ2-7, with 11 bases fitting TRBD2. This TCR derives from a human donor with alopecia areata. The CDR3 here is CATSSNLAGGSYEQYF. The CDR3 DNA reads TGTGCCACCAGCAGCAATCTAGCGGGGGGCTCCTACGAGCAGTACTTC.